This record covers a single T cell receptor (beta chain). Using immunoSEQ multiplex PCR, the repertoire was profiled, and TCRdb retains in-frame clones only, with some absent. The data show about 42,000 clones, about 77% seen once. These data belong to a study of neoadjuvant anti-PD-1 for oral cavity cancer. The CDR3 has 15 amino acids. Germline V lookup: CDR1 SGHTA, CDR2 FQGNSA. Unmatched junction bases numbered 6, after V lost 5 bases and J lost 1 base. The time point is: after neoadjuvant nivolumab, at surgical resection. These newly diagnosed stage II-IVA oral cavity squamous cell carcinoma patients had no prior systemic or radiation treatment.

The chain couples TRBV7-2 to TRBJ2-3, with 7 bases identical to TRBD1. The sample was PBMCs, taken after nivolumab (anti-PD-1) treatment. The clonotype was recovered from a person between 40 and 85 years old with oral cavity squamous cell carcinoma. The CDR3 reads CASSRNRGGTDTQYF. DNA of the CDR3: TGTGCCAGCAGCCGCAACAGGGGTGGCACAGATACGCAGTATTTT.